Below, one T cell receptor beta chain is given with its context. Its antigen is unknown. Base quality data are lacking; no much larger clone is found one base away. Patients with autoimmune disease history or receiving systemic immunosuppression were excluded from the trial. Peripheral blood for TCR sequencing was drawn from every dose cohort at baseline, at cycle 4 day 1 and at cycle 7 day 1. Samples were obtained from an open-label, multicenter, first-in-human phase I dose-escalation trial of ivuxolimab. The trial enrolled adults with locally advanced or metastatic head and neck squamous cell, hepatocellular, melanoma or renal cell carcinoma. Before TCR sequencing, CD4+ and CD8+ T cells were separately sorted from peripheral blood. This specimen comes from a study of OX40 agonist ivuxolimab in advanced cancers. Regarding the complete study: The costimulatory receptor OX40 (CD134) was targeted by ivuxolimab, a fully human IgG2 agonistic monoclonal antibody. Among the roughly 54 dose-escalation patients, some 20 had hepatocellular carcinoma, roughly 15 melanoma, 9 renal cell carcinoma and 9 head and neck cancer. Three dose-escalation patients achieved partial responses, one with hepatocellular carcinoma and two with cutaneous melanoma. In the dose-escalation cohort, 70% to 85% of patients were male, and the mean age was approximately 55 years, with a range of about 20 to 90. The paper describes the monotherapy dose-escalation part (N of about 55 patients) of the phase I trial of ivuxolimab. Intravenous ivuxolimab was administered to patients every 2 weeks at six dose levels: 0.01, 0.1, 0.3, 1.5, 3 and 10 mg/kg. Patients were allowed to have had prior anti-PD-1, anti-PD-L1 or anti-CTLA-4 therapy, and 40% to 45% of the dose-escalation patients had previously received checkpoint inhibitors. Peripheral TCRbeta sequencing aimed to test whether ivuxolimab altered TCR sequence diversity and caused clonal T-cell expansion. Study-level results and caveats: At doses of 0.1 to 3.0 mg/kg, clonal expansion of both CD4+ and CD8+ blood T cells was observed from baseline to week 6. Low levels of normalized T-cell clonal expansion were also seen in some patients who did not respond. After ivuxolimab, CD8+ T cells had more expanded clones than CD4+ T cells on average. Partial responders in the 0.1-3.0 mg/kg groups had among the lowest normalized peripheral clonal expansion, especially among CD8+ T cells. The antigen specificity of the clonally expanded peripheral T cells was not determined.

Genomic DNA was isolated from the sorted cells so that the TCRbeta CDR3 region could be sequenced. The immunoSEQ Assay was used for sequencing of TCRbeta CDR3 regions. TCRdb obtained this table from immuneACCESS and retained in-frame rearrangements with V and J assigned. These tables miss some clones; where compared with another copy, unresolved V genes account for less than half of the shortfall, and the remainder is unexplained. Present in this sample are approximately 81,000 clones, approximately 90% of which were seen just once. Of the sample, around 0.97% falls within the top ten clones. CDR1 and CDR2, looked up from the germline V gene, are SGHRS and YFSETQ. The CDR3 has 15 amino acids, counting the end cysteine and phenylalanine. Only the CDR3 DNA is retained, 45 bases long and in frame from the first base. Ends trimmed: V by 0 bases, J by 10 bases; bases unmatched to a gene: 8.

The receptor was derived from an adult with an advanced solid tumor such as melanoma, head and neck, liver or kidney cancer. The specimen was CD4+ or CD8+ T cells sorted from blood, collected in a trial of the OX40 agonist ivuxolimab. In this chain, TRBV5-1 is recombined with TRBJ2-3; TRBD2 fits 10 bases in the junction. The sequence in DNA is TGCGCCAGCAGCTTGGGGAGCGGGGGGGCTGGCCCGCAGTATTTT. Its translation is CASSLGSGGAGPQYF.